Each of the 30 T cell receptor beta chains below was sequenced from the same sample in a study of CD8+CD57+ T cells in acquired aplastic anemia. Profiles of TCR beta VDJ and CDR3 were generated from a genomic DNA template. TCRdb used MiXCR to reprocess the reads, holding one entry per CDR3 protein. The table lists 150,000 to 200,000 distinct CDR3 sequences, about 64% of them singletons. The sample consisted of sorted CD4+, CD8+, or CD8+CD57+ T cells (not recorded which) from PBMCs. Receptor source: a human donor with severe aplastic anemia or a healthy control (not recorded which).

This chain joins TRBV7-9 and TRBJ2-1, with D possibly being TRBD1 or TRBD2 (5 bases each). This CDR3 comprises 17 residues. The germline V and J ends were trimmed by 0 bases and 2 bases, with 14 bases remaining between them. Germline V gene data show CDR1 as SEHNR and CDR2 as FQNEAQ (reference sequence). The DNA of the CDR3 is TGTGCCAGCAGCTTAGCGGTATCGAGGGGTGCCTACAATGAGCAGTTCTTC. This gives the protein CASSLAVSRGAYNEQFF.

This clonotype was observed many times. The gene calls are TRBV4-1 and TRBJ1-2, with D hard to call. CDR1 and CDR2 from the germline V gene are MGHRA and YSYEKL. The CDR3 covers 14 residues. V shed 0 bases and J shed 0 bases, with 5 bases lying between them. CDR3 protein: CASSQEGANYGYTF. The CDR3 nucleotides read TGCGCCAGCAGCCAAGAGGGCGCTAACTATGGCTACACCTTC.

This chain links TRBV19 with TRBJ1-5; D remains unclear. The CDR3 has 15 residues. The V gene lost 1 base and the J gene lost 0 bases, with 7 bases spanning the gap. Germline V gives CDR1 LNHDA, CDR2 SQIVND (reference sequence). CDR3 loop: CASSIGQYSNQPQHF. The CDR3 nucleotides are TGTGCCAGTAGTATAGGCCAATATAGCAATCAGCCCCAGCATTTT.

This clonotype was seen ten or more times. The CDR3 spells CASSVDLGQGIYEQYF. The CDR3 DNA reads as TGTGCCAGCAGCGTAGACCTGGGACAGGGCATCTACGAGCAGTACTTC. This sequence joins TRBV9 and TRBJ2-7, with TRBD1 matching over 9 bases. Trimming at V came to 0 bases and at J to 3 bases, leaving 7 bases not matched to a gene. The CDR3 length is 16 residues. Germline V gene sequence: CDR1 SGDLS, CDR2 YYNGEE.

This clonotype has just a few counts. This chain connects TRBV15 to TRBJ1-1, with D perhaps matching TRBD1 (5 bases). The CDR3 length is 15 residues. Trimming removed 0 bases at V and 1 base at J, with 9 bases between. The germline gives CDR1 LNHNV, CDR2 YYDKDF (reference sequence). The CDR3 sequence is CATSRDRTPNTEAFF. The CDR3 bases are TGTGCCACCAGCAGAGATCGGACACCGAACACTGAAGCTTTCTTT.

The J gene is TRBJ1-6, the V gene TRBV20-1; a weak D match, TRBD1 (5 bases). The CDR3 consists of 14 residues. Germline V gene data show CDR1 as DFQATT and CDR2 as SNEGSKA (reference sequence). Deletions cut 3 bases from V and 2 bases from J, with 8 bases between. The CDR3 reads CSASRGTYNSPLHF. For the CDR3, the DNA is TGCAGTGCTAGCCGGGGGACCTATAATTCACCCCTCCACTTT.

This clonotype was seen repeatedly, ten times or more. The chain has TRBV20-1 and TRBJ2-7; weak D call: TRBD2 (5 bases). Trimming removed 1 base from V and 4 bases from J, with 11 bases in between. The CDR3 sequence is 13 residues long. The germline gives CDR1 DFQATT, CDR2 SNEGSKA (reference sequence). The CDR3 here is CSARGGSEYEQYF. CDR3 bases: TGCAGTGCTAGAGGGGGTAGCGAGTACGAGCAGTACTTC.

In its sample, this clonotype was seen many times. The chain couples TRBV7-9 to TRBJ2-3; D possibly uses TRBD1 or TRBD2 (5 bases each). Germline V gene sequence: CDR1 SEHNR, CDR2 FQNEAQ (reference sequence). This CDR3 comprises 16 residues. Trimming shortened V by 1 base and J by 1 base, and 12 bases separated the two germline ends. This CDR3 is CASSLVPGPGTDTQYF. The CDR3 region has the DNA TGTGCCAGCAGCTTAGTCCCGGGGCCCGGCACAGATACGCAGTATTTT. Complete variable domain (other parts from reference TRBV7-9 and TRBJ2-3): DTGVSQNPRHKITKRGQNVTFRCDPISEHNRLYWYRQTLGQGPEFLTYFQNEAQLEKSRLLSDRFSAERPKGSFSTLEIQRTEQGDSAMYLCASSLVPGPGTDTQYFGPGTRLTVL.

The chain links TRBV12-3 or TRBV12-4 to TRBJ2-5; 9 bases match TRBD2. J was trimmed by 5 bases and V by 4 bases; bases with no gene match: 8. The CDR3 totals 15 residues. This CDR3 is CASSSGGGERETQYF. The CDR3 DNA is TGTGCCAGCAGTTCAGGCGGGGGGGAGCGTGAGACCCAGTACTTC.

The chain links TRBV20-1 to TRBJ1-1; D gene uncertain. The CDR3 spans 15 residues. The V gene lost 6 bases and the J gene lost 1 base, with 18 bases spanning the gap. CDR1 and CDR2 from the germline V gene are DFQATT and SNEGSKA (reference sequence). The CDR3 bases are TGCAGTGCGAGAAACAGCGGAAGACCGAACACTGAAGCTTTCTTT. Encoded protein: CSARNSGRPNTEAFF.

The genes are TRBV15 and TRBJ2-7; TRBD1 agrees at 9 bases. V lost 1 base, J lost 6 bases, and 7 bases stayed unmatched. The CDR3 consists of 15 residues. Germline V gene sequence: CDR1 LNHNV, CDR2 YYDKDF (reference sequence). The CDR3 coding sequence is TGTGCCACCAGCAGAGTAGGTGGGACAGGGCGCGAGCAGTACTTC. This codes for CATSRVGGTGREQYF. Together with reference TRBV15 and TRBJ2-7, the CDR3 gives the full variable domain: DAMVIQNPRYQVTQFGKPVTLSCSQTLNHNVMYWYQQKSSQAPKLLFHYYDKDFNNEADTPDNFQSRRPNTSFCFLDIRSPGLGDTAMYLCATSRVGGTGREQYFGPGTRLTVT.

J is TRBJ2-1 and V is TRBV7-8; D might be TRBD2 (6 bases). The V gene lost 8 bases and the J gene lost 7 bases, with 9 bases spanning the gap. The CDR3 loop spans 11 amino acids. Germline-derived CDR1 and CDR2 are SGHVS and FQNEAQ. As DNA, the CDR3 is TGTGCCAGCCTACGGGGGAATGAGCAGTTCTTC. This gives the protein CASLRGNEQFF.

This sequence joins TRBV5-1 and TRBJ1-2; D unclear. Trimming cost V 0 bases and J 0 bases, with 12 bases left between them. The germline V gene encodes CDR1 SGHRS and CDR2 YFSETQ. There are 16 residues in the CDR3. CDR3 sequence (DNA): TGCGCCAGCAGCTTGGTATCCGCAGGCCCTAACTATGGCTACACCTTC. Protein product: CASSLVSAGPNYGYTF.

This clonotype came up once. One junction end disagrees with the germline gene, perhaps due to a read error. This chain connects TRBV5-1 to TRBJ2-3; D unresolved. Germline V gene lookup returns CDR1 SGHRS and CDR2 YFSETQ. This CDR3 contains 15 residues. CDR3 bases: TGCGCCAGCAGCTGGGCAGCGACGACCACATATACGCAGTATTTT. This codes for CASSWAATTTYTQYF.

This rearrangement joins TRBV12-3 or TRBV12-4 to TRBJ1-3; unclear D gene. This CDR3 comprises 12 residues. V was pared by 7 bases and J by 4 bases, with 8 bases between. As DNA, the CDR3 is TGTGCCAGCATCGCCATCGGAAACACCATATATTTT. It encodes CASIAIGNTIYF.

A single count supports this clonotype. V gene TRBV2 combines with J gene TRBJ1-3; no firm D call. The CDR3 totals 12 residues. V shed 7 bases and J shed 3 bases, with 7 bases lying between them. From germline, CDR1 is SNHLY and CDR2 FYNNEI. This chain's CDR3 is CASMADGNTIYF. For the CDR3, the DNA is TGTGCCAGCATGGCTGATGGAAACACCATATATTTT.

The chain uses TRBV29-1 and TRBJ1-2, with a tentative D call TRBD1 (5 bases). Deletions cut 6 bases from V and 3 bases from J, with 14 bases between. This CDR3 contains 13 residues. Germline CDR1 SQVTM, CDR2 ANQGSEA. The CDR3 DNA reads as TGCAGCGTGAGACAGAGACCAGACTATGGCTACACCTTC. It encodes CSVRQRPDYGYTF.

This clonotype appeared many times. This chain connects TRBV12-3 or TRBV12-4 to TRBJ1-5; tentative D call: TRBD1 (6 bases). Deletions cut 5 bases from V and 0 bases from J, with 8 bases between. This CDR3 has 14 amino acids. For the CDR3, the DNA is TGTGCCAGCAGTGAGGGGGTTAGCAATCAGCCCCAGCATTTT. This encodes CASSEGVSNQPQHF.

The chain couples TRBV25-1 to TRBJ1-2; the match to TRBD1 covers 7 bases. Germline CDR1 MGHDK, CDR2 SYGVNS. The CDR3 runs to 13 residues. V trimming: 5 bases; J trimming: 4 bases; junction bases outside the gene matches: 4. The CDR3: CASSQGQAYGYTF. The CDR3 nucleotides are TGTGCCAGCAGTCAAGGACAGGCCTATGGCTACACCTTC.

The chain recombines TRBV2 with TRBJ2-1; D is uncertain. Germline V gene lookup returns CDR1 SNHLY and CDR2 FYNNEI. CDR3 length: 14 amino acids. With 0 bases removed from V and 8 bases from J, the gap between germline ends came to 11 bases. In DNA, the CDR3 is TGTGCCAGCAGTGAAGCGGTGCTAGACGATGAGCAGTTCTTC. Protein sequence: CASSEAVLDDEQFF.

This clonotype turned up a few times. The CDR3 protein is CASSEAREYGYTF. For the CDR3, the DNA is TGTGCCAGCAGTGAAGCTAGAGAATATGGCTACACCTTC. This chain links TRBV2 with TRBJ1-2; D is uncertain. The CDR3 runs 13 residues. Trimming shortened V by 0 bases and J by 5 bases, and 7 bases separated the two germline ends. Germline-derived CDR1 and CDR2 are SNHLY and FYNNEI.

CDR3 region: CSAKPRSGALGNTIYF. The CDR3 DNA sequence: TGCAGTGCCAAACCCAGGTCAGGGGCCTTAGGAAACACCATATATTTT. The V gene is TRBV20-1, the J gene TRBJ1-3, with D possibly matching TRBD1 (6 bases). The CDR3 has 16 residues. Germline lookup yields CDR1 DFQATT and CDR2 SNEGSKA (reference sequence). Trimming stripped 6 bases from V and 4 bases from J, with 22 bases between.

Comment on this clonotype: A much larger clone is a single base away; this may be a read error. The chain has TRBV9 and TRBJ2-3, with D possibly called TRBD1 or TRBD2 (7 bases each). V was trimmed by 6 bases and J by 1 base, leaving 24 bases between them. Germline V gene sequence: CDR1 SGDLS, CDR2 YYNGEE. The CDR3 has 18 amino acids. The CDR3 here is CASNLASQGEGGTDTQYF. The CDR3, as DNA: TGTGCCAGCAACTTAGCGTCCCAGGGGGAGGGTGGCACAGATACGCAGTATTTT.

The sample holds one count of this clonotype. CDR3 bases: TGTGCCAGCAGTTTGGAGGACCGGAGGCCCCAGCATTTT. This translates into CASSLEDRRPQHF. This rearrangement joins TRBV12-3 or TRBV12-4 to TRBJ1-5; D remains unclear. This CDR3 comprises 13 residues. V was cut by 3 bases and J by 9 bases, with 12 bases left in between.

This clonotype was counted a few times. The rearrangement joins TRBV24-1 to TRBJ2-3, with unresolved D. Germline V gives CDR1 KGHDR, CDR2 SFDVKD. There are 13 residues in the CDR3. V gave up 5 bases and J gave up 3 bases, with 8 bases separating them. CDR3 sequence: CATSATATDTQYF. The DNA of the CDR3 is TGTGCCACCAGTGCTACGGCAACAGATACGCAGTATTTT.

V gene TRBV24-1 combines with J gene TRBJ2-1; 10 bases fit TRBD2. The CDR3 contains 17 residues. The V gene end was trimmed by 4 bases and the J gene end by 4 bases; junction bases not matched to a gene: 9. The germline gives CDR1 KGHDR, CDR2 SFDVKD. The CDR3 here is CATSDQPVAGGYNEQFF. The CDR3 DNA reads TGTGCCACCAGTGACCAGCCTGTAGCGGGGGGATACAATGAGCAGTTCTTC.

This clonotype appeared a few times. The chain recombines TRBV27 with TRBJ1-1; tentative D call: TRBD1 (5 bases). CDR3 length equals 17 residues. Germline V gene sequence: CDR1 MNHEY, CDR2 SMNVEV (reference sequence). Trimming left V 3 bases short and J 0 bases short, with 17 bases between. This chain's CDR3 is CASSFSPGLGVNTEAFF. The DNA of the CDR3 is TGTGCCAGCAGTTTTTCTCCAGGGCTCGGCGTGAACACTGAAGCTTTCTTT.

This chain links TRBV20-1 with TRBJ1-1, with 9 bases identical to TRBD1. The V gene's germline CDR1 is DFQATT and CDR2 SNEGSKA (reference sequence). Unmatched junction bases numbered 5, after V lost 3 bases and J lost 12 bases. The CDR3 loop spans 11 amino acids. The CDR3 loop reads CSARRGQGTFF. The CDR3 DNA reads TGCAGTGCTAGGAGGGGACAGGGAACTTTCTTT.

The sample holds one count of this clonotype. The V and J genes are TRBV19 and TRBJ2-2, with 9 nucleotides matching TRBD1. The CDR3 contains 14 residues. After removal of 5 bases from V and 6 bases from J, the junction contained 4 bases not matched to a gene. Germline assignment: CDR1 LNHDA and CDR2 SQIVND (reference sequence). This chain's CDR3 is CASSQGTGSGELFF. The CDR3 coding sequence is TGTGCCAGTAGTCAAGGGACAGGGTCCGGGGAGCTGTTTTTT.

This clonotype was observed many times. The chain couples TRBV19 to TRBJ2-2, with D hard to call. This CDR3 has 14 amino acids. Trimming stripped 3 bases from V and 3 bases from J, with 8 bases between. Germline CDR1 LNHDA, CDR2 SQIVND (reference sequence). CDR3 sequence: CASSIWAHTGELFF. The DNA for the CDR3 is TGTGCCAGTAGTATTTGGGCGCACACCGGGGAGCTGTTTTTT.